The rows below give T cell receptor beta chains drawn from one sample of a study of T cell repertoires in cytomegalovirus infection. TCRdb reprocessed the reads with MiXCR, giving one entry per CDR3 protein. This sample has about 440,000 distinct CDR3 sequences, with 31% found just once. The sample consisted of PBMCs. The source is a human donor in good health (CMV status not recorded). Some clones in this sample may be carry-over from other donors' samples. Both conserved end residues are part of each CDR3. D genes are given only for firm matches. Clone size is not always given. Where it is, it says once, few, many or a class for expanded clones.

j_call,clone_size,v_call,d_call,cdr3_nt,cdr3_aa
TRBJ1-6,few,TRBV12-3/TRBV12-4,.,TGTGCCAGCAGTTTAGAGGGTGCACCCCTCCACTTT,CASSLEGAPLHF
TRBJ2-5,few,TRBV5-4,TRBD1,TGTGCCAGCAGCTTGAGGACAGGGGTAGGAGAGACCCAGTACTTC,CASSLRTGVGETQYF
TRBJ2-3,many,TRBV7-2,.,TGTGCCAGCAGCTACCGGGACCGCCTTAGCACAGATACGCAGTATTTT,CASSYRDRLSTDTQYF
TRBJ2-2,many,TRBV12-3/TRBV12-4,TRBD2,TGTGCCAGCAGTCCAGGACTAGCGGGGCCCACCGGGGAGCTGTTTTTT,CASSPGLAGPTGELFF
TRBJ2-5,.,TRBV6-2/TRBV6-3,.,TGTGCCAGCAGTTACGACAGGATCCAAGAGACCCAGTACTTC,CASSYDRIQETQYF
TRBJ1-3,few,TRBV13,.,TGTGCCAGCACCATAGGGATGAGTGGAAACACCATATATTTT,CASTIGMSGNTIYF
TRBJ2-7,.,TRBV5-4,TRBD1,TGTGCCAGCAGCCAACCGACAGGGGGTTTACGGGAGCAGTACTTC,CASSQPTGGLREQYF
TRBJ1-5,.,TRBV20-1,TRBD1,TGCAGTGCTAGGGTAACAGGGGTAGGTGATCAGCCCCAGCATTTT,CSARVTGVGDQPQHF
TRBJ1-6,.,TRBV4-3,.,TGCGCCAGCAGCCAAGATATCGGGCTTAACAATTCATCCCTCCACTTT,CASSQDIGLNNSSLHF
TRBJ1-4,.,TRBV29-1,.,TGCAGCGCCCTCGGAGGGGGGAGTGAAAAACTGTTTTTT,CSALGGGSEKLFF
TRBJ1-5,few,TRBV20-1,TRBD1,TGCAGTGCTAGTGGGACAGGGGGCAATCAGCCCCAGCATTTT,CSASGTGGNQPQHF
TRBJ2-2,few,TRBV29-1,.,TGCAGCGTGAAACCCGGGACTGAGAACACCGGGGAGCTGTTTTTT,CSVKPGTENTGELFF
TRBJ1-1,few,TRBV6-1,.,TGTGCCAGCAGTTTAAGCGGGACCACTGAAGCTTTCTTT,CASSLSGTTEAFF
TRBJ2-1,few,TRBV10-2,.,TGCGCCAGCAGTGCGGGGGTCTCCTACTACAATGAGCAGTTCTTC,CASSAGVSYYNEQFF
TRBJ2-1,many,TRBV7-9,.,TGTGCCAGCAGCTTAACGCGACCCTCAGGGGCCTACAATGAGCAGTTCTTC,CASSLTRPSGAYNEQFF
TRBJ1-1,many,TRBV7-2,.,TGTGCCAGCAGCTTAAGGCGCGCCACGGACACTGAAGCTTTCTTT,CASSLRRATDTEAFF
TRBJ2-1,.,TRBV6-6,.,TGTGCCAGCACACCCCGGGGAGGGGGGGCCTACAATGAGCAGTTCTTC,CASTPRGGGAYNEQFF
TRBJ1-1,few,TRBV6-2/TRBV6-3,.,TGTGCCAGCAGTTACCCGGGAGGGGGCACTGAAGCTTTCTTT,CASSYPGGGTEAFF
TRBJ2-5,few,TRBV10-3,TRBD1,TGTGCCATCAGTGTAGGGGGACAGGGCCATCAAGAGACCCAGTACTTC,CAISVGGQGHQETQYF
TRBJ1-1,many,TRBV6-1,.,TGTGCCAGCACCTACAGCGGGGGGCGAAACACTGAAGCTTTCTTT,CASTYSGGRNTEAFF
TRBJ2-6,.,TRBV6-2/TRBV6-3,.,TGTGCCAGCAGTGGACACCTCTCTGGGGCCAACGTCCTGACTTTC,CASSGHLSGANVLTF
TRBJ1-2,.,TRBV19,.,TGTGCCAGTACCTCTACCCCCAACTATGGCTACACCTTC,CASTSTPNYGYTF
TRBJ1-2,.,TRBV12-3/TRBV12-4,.,TGTGCCAGCAGTTTAGGGGCGGAAGCTAACTATGGCTACAACTTC,CASSLGAEANYGYNF
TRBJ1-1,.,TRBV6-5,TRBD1,TGTGCCAGCAGTTACGACAGGGTTAGTACTGAAGCTTTCTTT,CASSYDRVSTEAFF
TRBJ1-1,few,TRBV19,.,TGTGCCAGTAGCGACCGGACAGAAATGAACACTGAAGCTTTCTTT,CASSDRTEMNTEAFF
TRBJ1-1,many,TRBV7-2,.,TGTGCCAGCAGCACCAGGGGATTGAGCACTGAAGCTTTCTTT,CASSTRGLSTEAFF
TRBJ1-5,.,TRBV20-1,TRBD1,TGCAGTGCAACCGGGACAGCGACCGGGGGCGGCAATCAGCCCCAGCATTTT,CSATGTATGGGNQPQHF
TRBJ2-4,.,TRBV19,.,TGTGCCAGTAGTATTTTTTTTGACAGTCGAAAAAACATTCAGTACTTC,CASSIFFDSRKNIQYF
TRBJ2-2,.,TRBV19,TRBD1,TGTGCCAGTAGTATAGACGCCGGGACAGGGCCTTCCGGGGAGCTGTTTTTT,CASSIDAGTGPSGELFF
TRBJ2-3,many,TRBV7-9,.,TGTGCCAGCAGCTTAGGGTGGAGCAGCACAGATACGCAGTATTTT,CASSLGWSSTDTQYF
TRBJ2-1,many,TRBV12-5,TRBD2,TGTGCTAGTGGTTTGGTACCTAGCGGGGGCCCCAGCTCCTACAATGAGCAGTTCTTC,CASGLVPSGGPSSYNEQFF
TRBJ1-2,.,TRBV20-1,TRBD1,TGCAGTGCTAGCGGGACAGGGGGAGGCTACACCTTC,CSASGTGGGYTF
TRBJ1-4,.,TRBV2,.,TGTGCCAGCCGAGAGGCTGTCCTTAATGAAAAACTGTTTTTT,CASREAVLNEKLFF
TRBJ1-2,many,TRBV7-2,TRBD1,TGTGCCAGCAGTTCGAGACCCACAGGGGATGGCTACACCTTC,CASSSRPTGDGYTF
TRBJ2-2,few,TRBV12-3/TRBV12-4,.,TGTGCCAGCAGTTCCTGGACCGGGGAGCTGTTTTTT,CASSSWTGELFF
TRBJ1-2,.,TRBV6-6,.,TGTGCCAGCAGTTACTCGGTCTCGCGCTATGGCTACACCTTC,CASSYSVSRYGYTF
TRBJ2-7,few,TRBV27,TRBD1,TGTGCCAGCTCGATTGGGACAGGGGTAGGAGAGCAGTACTTC,CASSIGTGVGEQYF
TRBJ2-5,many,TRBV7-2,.,TGTGCCAGCAGCTTATGGGGTTCCCAAGAGACCCAGTACTTC,CASSLWGSQETQYF
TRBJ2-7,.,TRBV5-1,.,TGCGCCAGCAGCCCGCAGGGGAACTCCTACGAGCAGTACTTC,CASSPQGNSYEQYF
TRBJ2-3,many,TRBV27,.,TGTGCCAGCAGTTCAACCGGGACAAGGATCGATACGCAGTATTTT,CASSSTGTRIDTQYF
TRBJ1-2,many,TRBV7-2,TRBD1,TGTGCCAGCAGCCCTCGCACAGGGGGGAATGGCTACACCTTC,CASSPRTGGNGYTF
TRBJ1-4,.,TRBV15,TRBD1,TGTGCCACCAGCAGACAACAGGGGGTAGCTGAAAAACTGTTTTTT,CATSRQQGVAEKLFF
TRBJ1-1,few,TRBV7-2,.,TGTGCCAGCAGCCCGTTTCATAGAGGGACTGAAGCTTTCTTT,CASSPFHRGTEAFF
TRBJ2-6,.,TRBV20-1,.,TGCAGTGCTAGAGATGGGAGGAACGGGGCCAACGTCCTGACTTTC,CSARDGRNGANVLTF
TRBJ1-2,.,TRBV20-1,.,TGCAGTGCGCAAGTCTTTCGGAACTACACCTTC,CSAQVFRNYTF
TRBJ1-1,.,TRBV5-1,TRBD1,TGCGCCAGCAGCTTGGTGCGGACAGGGAGAACTGAAGCTTTCTTT,CASSLVRTGRTEAFF
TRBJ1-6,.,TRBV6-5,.,TGTGCCAGCAGCTCGGACGGCCGAAATTCACCCCTCCACTTT,CASSSDGRNSPLHF
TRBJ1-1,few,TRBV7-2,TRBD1,TGTGCCAGCAGCTTGAGGACAGGGGTCGAAAAGACTGAAGCTTTCTTT,CASSLRTGVEKTEAFF
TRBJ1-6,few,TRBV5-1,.,TGCGCCAGCAGCTTGACCGCAGGGGATAATTCACCCCTCCACTTT,CASSLTAGDNSPLHF
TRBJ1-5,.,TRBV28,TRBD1,TGTGCCAGCAGTTTCATAGGGACAGATCAGCCCCAGCATTTT,CASSFIGTDQPQHF
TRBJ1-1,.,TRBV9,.,TGTGCCAGCAACGGTGTGAACACTGAAGCTTTCTTT,CASNGVNTEAFF
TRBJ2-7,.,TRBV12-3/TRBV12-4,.,TGTGCCAGCAGTCCCGCCGGGGGCAGGGTGGAGTACGAGCAGTACTTC,CASSPAGGRVEYEQYF
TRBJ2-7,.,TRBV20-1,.,TGCAGTGCTAGTTTCCAACTAGCTGCGTCCTACGAGCAGTACTTC,CSASFQLAASYEQYF
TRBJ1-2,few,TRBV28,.,TGTGCCAGCAGTTTGGGGGATTCTTCCTCCTATGGCTACACCTTC,CASSLGDSSSYGYTF
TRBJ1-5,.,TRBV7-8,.,TGTGCCAGCAGCTTAAGAGATGCAGGGATAAGCAATCAGCCCCAGCATTTT,CASSLRDAGISNQPQHF
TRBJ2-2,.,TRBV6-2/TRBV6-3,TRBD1,TGTGCCAGCAGCGGGGATCGGGACAGGGACACCGGGGAGCTGTTTTTT,CASSGDRDRDTGELFF
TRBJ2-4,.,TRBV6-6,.,TGTGCCAGCAGCAACCCGGGACTTGGGAGGGGGATAGCCAAAAACATTCAGTACTTC,CASSNPGLGRGIAKNIQYF
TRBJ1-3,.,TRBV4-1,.,TGCGCCAGCAGCCAAGACAGGGTAATTGGAAACACCATATATTTT,CASSQDRVIGNTIYF
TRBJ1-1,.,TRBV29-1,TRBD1,TGCAGCGTTGATCGGACAGGATCAACTGAAGCTTTCTTT,CSVDRTGSTEAFF